This is a list of T cell receptor beta chains from one sample in a study of cytomegalovirus exposure and HLA in healthy donors. The repertoire was sequenced with immunoSEQ multiplex PCR; TCRdb's copy has only in-frame clones and lacks some. In the table there are about 56,000 clones, around 93% of which are singletons. Sequenced input: PBMCs. The receptors come from a woman in her late teens or twenties in good health and CMV-seropositive. Both conserved end residues are part of each CDR3. D genes are given only for firm matches. Clone size appears in some rows only: once, few, many, or a class for an expanded clone.

V gene	D gene	J gene	clone size	CDR3 DNA	CDR3 protein
TRBV2	TRBD2	TRBJ2-1	large	TGTGCCATTCAGACTAGCGGGGGGGAAAAACATAGCTACAATGAGCAGTTCTTC	CAIQTSGGEKHSYNEQFF
TRBV29-1	TRBD1	TRBJ2-7	.	TGCAGCGTTGAAGACCTGACAGGGAGCCACGAGCAGTACTTC	CSVEDLTGSHEQYF
TRBV11-2	.	TRBJ2-3	.	TGTGCCAGCAGCCGCCTAATCACAGATACGCAGTATTTT	CASSRLITDTQYF
TRBV7-2	.	TRBJ2-2	.	TGTGCCAGCAGCTTTTATTTGAGCCGGGAGCTGTTTTTT	CASSFYLSRELFF
TRBV4-2	.	TRBJ1-1	.	TGTGCCAGCAGCCAAGATCCCAAAGCGAACACTGAAGCTTTCTTT	CASSQDPKANTEAFF
TRBV10-2	.	TRBJ2-1	.	TGCGCCAGCAGTGAGTCGATCACGTGGTACGGGGGCAATGAGCAGTTCTTC	CASSESITWYGGNEQFF
TRBV5-5	TRBD1	TRBJ1-1	.	TGTGCCAGCAGCTTCGGGACAGGGATGAACACTGAAGCTTTCTTT	CASSFGTGMNTEAFF
TRBV28	TRBD1	TRBJ1-5	.	TGTGCCAGCAGTCCCTTTGGACAGGGATATCAGCCCCAGCATTTT	CASSPFGQGYQPQHF
TRBV29-1	TRBD1	TRBJ2-7	.	TGCAGCGTCCGGGACAGGGTGCACTACGAGCAGTACTTC	CSVRDRVHYEQYF
TRBV18	TRBD1	TRBJ2-5	.	TGTGCCAGCTCACCGGGACAGGTCCAAGAGACCCAGTACTTC	CASSPGQVQETQYF
TRBV5-5	.	TRBJ1-5	.	TGTGCCAGCAGCCAAGACAGCCTCTATCAGCCCCAGCATTTT	CASSQDSLYQPQHF
TRBV4-2	.	TRBJ2-2	.	TGTGCCAGCAGCCAAGTCTCGGCGAACACCGGGGAGCTGTTTTTT	CASSQVSANTGELFF
TRBV12-5	.	TRBJ1-3	.	TGTGCTAGTGGCGGGGGGATAGGAAACACCATATATTTT	CASGGGIGNTIYF
TRBV11-2	.	TRBJ1-1	.	TGTGCCAGCAGCCCCCGAGGGGGGGCAATAGGGTCTGAAGCTTTCTTT	CASSPRGGAIGSEAFF
TRBV5-8	.	TRBJ1-1	.	TGTGCCAGCAGCTTGGGTTCCAGGATGAACACTGAAGCTTTCTTT	CASSLGSRMNTEAFF
TRBV6-5	.	TRBJ1-2	once	TGTGCCAGCGGACGGGCCGGAGAGGGTGGCTACACCTTC	CASGRAGEGGYTF
TRBV2	.	TRBJ2-2	.	TGTGCCAGCAGTGAGGGCGCCATAAGCCCCGGGGAGCTGTTTTTT	CASSEGAISPGELFF
TRBV7-6	.	TRBJ2-7	.	TGTGCCAGCAGCTTGACGTACCGACAGGAAACCTACGAGCAGTACTTC	CASSLTYRQETYEQYF
TRBV2	.	TRBJ1-5	.	TGTGCCATACAACAGGGTAGCAATCAGCCCCAGCATTTT	CAIQQGSNQPQHF
TRBV5-6	.	TRBJ1-6	.	TGTGCCAGCAGCTTTCGGGACTTACCTTCTTCACCCCTCCACTTT	CASSFRDLPSSPLHF
TRBV28	.	TRBJ1-5	.	TGTGCCAGCAGTTTCCCAGAGCCCCAGCATTTT	CASSFPEPQHF
TRBV5-1	TRBD2	TRBJ2-7	once	TGCGCCAGCAGAAACGGAAGGACTAGCACCTACGAGCAGTACTTC	CASRNGRTSTYEQYF
TRBV4-1	.	TRBJ2-3	.	TGCGCCAGCAGCCAAGAAATAAGGGGGGGCCGCACAGATACGCAGTATTTT	CASSQEIRGGRTDTQYF
TRBV6-5	TRBD1	TRBJ2-2	.	TGTGCCAGCAGTTTCGGACAGGGGACCGGGGAGCTGTTTTTT	CASSFGQGTGELFF
TRBV19	.	TRBJ2-7	once	TGTGCCACCCGTCCCCTCGGGGACTACGAGCAGTACTTC	CATRPLGDYEQYF
TRBV7-8	TRBD1	TRBJ2-7	.	TGTGCCAGCACCCGGGACAGGGGGAACCTAAACTACGAGCAGTACTTC	CASTRDRGNLNYEQYF
TRBV15	.	TRBJ1-3	.	TGTGCCACCGGGTACCCAACAAAGGCGGAAATTAGAAACACCATATATTTT	CATGYPTKAEIRNTIYF
TRBV2	TRBD1	TRBJ2-7	once	TGTGCCAGCAGTCGGACAGGGGGCTACGAGCAGTACTTC	CASSRTGGYEQYF
TRBV5-8	.	TRBJ2-7	.	TGTGCCAGCAGCTTCCCCGGGGGGCCGTCCTACGAGCAGTACTTC	CASSFPGGPSYEQYF
TRBV4-1	.	TRBJ1-2	.	TGCGCCAGCAGCCAAGACAGCAGGGGCTATGGCTACACCTTC	CASSQDSRGYGYTF
TRBV6-5	TRBD2	TRBJ2-5	.	TGTGCCAGCAGTTACCGGGAGGGAACAAAAGAGACCCAGTACTTC	CASSYREGTKETQYF
TRBV13	.	TRBJ1-1	.	TGTGCCAGCAGCGCCAGGGAGGACACTGAAGCTTTCTTT	CASSAREDTEAFF
TRBV12-5	.	TRBJ1-5	once	TGTGCTAGTGGTTTCCTCGACAAGGGGAAAGATAGCAATCAGCCCCAGCATTTT	CASGFLDKGKDSNQPQHF
TRBV18	TRBD2	TRBJ2-1	.	TGTGCCAGCTCACCACTCCCAGCGGGGGTGAATGAGCAGTTCTTC	CASSPLPAGVNEQFF
TRBV7-2	TRBD2	TRBJ2-7	.	TGTGCCAGCAGCTCCCAACTAGCGGGGGGGAGCTCCTACGAGCAGTACTTC	CASSSQLAGGSSYEQYF
TRBV7-6	.	TRBJ1-6	.	TGTGCCAGCAGCTTAGGGGCCGATTCACCCCTCCACTTT	CASSLGADSPLHF
TRBV27	.	TRBJ1-2	.	TGTGCCAGCAGCTCGCTTGGACAATTTGACGGTGGCTACACCTTC	CASSSLGQFDGGYTF
TRBV9	TRBD1	TRBJ2-7	.	TGTGCCAGCAGCGTAGAGGGCAGGGGGTCTCAGTACTTC	CASSVEGRGSQYF
TRBV7-9	TRBD1	TRBJ1-5	.	TGTGCCAGCAGCCCACAGACAGGGGTCGGAGATCAGCCCCAGCATTTT	CASSPQTGVGDQPQHF
TRBV18	TRBD1	TRBJ1-1	.	TGTGCCAGCTCACCCCGTGGGACAGGGGAAGTCAATTGGGACACTGAAGCTTTCTTT	CASSPRGTGEVNWDTEAFF
TRBV11-2	.	TRBJ1-3	.	TGTGCCAGCTGGGAGGTCTTCTCTGGAAACACCATATATTTT	CASWEVFSGNTIYF
TRBV10-1	.	TRBJ2-1	.	TGCGCCAGCAGTGTGGGGGGTTCCTACAATGAGCAGTTCTTC	CASSVGGSYNEQFF
TRBV27	.	TRBJ2-3	.	TGTGCCAGCAGTTTATCTGCCAGTTCAGATACGCAGTATTTT	CASSLSASSDTQYF
TRBV4-3	.	TRBJ2-3	.	TGCGCCAGCAGCCAGGGCCGTTCAGATACGCAGTATTTT	CASSQGRSDTQYF
TRBV4-2	.	TRBJ2-2	.	TGTGCCAGCAGCCGCGACAATCCGAACACCGGGGAGCTGTTTTTT	CASSRDNPNTGELFF
TRBV11-2	.	TRBJ1-1	once	TGTGCCAGCAGCCAAGGACTGACTGAAGCTTTCTTT	CASSQGLTEAFF
TRBV7-9	.	TRBJ1-6	once	TGTGCCAGCAGCCTACGAGGGAAAGATAATTCACCCCTCCACTTT	CASSLRGKDNSPLHF
TRBV25-1	TRBD2	TRBJ2-1	.	TGTGCCAGCAGCCCGGGACTATACAATGAGCAGTTCTTC	CASSPGLYNEQFF